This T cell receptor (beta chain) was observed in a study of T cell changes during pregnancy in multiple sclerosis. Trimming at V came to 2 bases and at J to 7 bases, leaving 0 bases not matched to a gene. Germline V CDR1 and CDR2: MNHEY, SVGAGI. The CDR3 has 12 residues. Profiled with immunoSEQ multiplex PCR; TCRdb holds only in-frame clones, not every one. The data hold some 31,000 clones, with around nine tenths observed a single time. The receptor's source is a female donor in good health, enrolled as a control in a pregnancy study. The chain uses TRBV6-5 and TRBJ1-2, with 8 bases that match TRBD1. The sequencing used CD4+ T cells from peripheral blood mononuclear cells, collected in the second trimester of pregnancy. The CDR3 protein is CASSYDRGGYTF. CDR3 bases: TGTGCCAGCAGTTACGACAGGGGTGGCTACACCTTC.